Detailed here is one T cell receptor (beta chain). This CDR3 has 15 residues. Germline lookup yields CDR1 KGHSH and CDR2 LQKENI. V was clipped by 0 bases and J by 2 bases, with 10 bases between them. The sample comes from a study of blood T cell repertoires in COVID-19. TCRdb's table, derived via immunoSEQ multiplex PCR, lists solely in-frame clones and lacks some. This sample yields 270,000 or so clones, of which approximately 87% are seen a single time; approximately 9% belongs to the top ten. The chain recombines TRBV18 with TRBJ1-2; D not certain. The sample taken for sequencing was peripheral blood. This sequence originates from a human donor in a cohort sampled during active COVID-19. In DNA form, the CDR3 reads TGTGCCAGCTCACCACCGAGGCGGGCCAACTATGGCTACACCTTC. This encodes CASSPPRRANYGYTF.